Sequencing of this T cell receptor beta chain was carried out in a study of cytotoxic CD8 clonotypes in ibrutinib-treated CLL. In the study overall: It was after a median about 12 months of treatment, range 6 to 36, that response samples were taken. Study-wide results and limits: Clonality measured at baseline exceeded age-matched healthy donors, tracking circulating CD8+ T-cell counts.

Assay: immunoSEQ multiplex PCR; the TCRdb copy retains only in-frame clones and omits some. The table shows around 250,000 clones, with 60% to 75% occurring only once. Per germline, CDR1 SGHVS and CDR2 FQNEAQ. The CDR3 contains 17 residues. The junction had 11 bases not matched to a gene; V was cut back by 3 bases and J by 3 bases. About this clone: Its target is not known.

Cryopreserved PBMCs yielded 1.5 to 2 micrograms of genomic DNA for TCR beta libraries. The source of this sequence is a human donor with chronic lymphocytic leukemia. V gene TRBV7-8 combines with J gene TRBJ2-7, with 10 bases lining up with TRBD2. Sequenced here: PBMCs, sampled after 24 months of ibrutinib treatment. The CDR3, as DNA: TGTGCCAGCAGCTTGGAGGGTAGCGGGAGGCTTTACTACGAGCAGTACTTC. This codes for CASSLEGSGRLYYEQYF.